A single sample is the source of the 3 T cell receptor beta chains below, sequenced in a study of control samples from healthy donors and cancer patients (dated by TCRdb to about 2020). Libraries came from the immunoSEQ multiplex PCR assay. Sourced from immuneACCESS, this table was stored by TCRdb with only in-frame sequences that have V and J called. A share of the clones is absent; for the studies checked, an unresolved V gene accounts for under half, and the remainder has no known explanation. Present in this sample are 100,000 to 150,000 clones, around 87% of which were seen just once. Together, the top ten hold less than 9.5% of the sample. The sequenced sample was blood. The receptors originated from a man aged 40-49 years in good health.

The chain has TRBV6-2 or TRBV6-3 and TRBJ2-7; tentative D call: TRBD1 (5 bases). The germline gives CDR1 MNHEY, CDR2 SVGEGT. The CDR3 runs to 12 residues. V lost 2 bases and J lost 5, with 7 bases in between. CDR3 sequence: CASSYRGDEQYF. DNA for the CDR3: TGTGCCAGCAGTTACAGGGGCGACGAGCAGTACTTC.

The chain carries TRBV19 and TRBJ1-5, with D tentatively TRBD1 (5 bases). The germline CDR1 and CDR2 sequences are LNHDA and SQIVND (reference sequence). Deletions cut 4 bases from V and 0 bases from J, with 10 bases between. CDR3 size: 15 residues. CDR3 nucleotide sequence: TGTGCCAGTAGTAGTGGGGGTAATAGCAATCAGCCCCAGCATTTT. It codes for CASSSGGNSNQPQHF.

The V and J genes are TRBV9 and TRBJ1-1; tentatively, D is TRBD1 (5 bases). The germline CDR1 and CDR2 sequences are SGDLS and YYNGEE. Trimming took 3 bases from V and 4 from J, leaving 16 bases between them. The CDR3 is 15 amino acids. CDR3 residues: CASSGGTPVGTEAFF. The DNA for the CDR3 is TGTGCCAGCAGCGGCGGGACTCCTGTTGGCACTGAAGCTTTCTTT.